Following are 3 T cell receptor beta chains from one sample sequenced in a study of T cells after yellow fever vaccination. TCRdb re-analysed the 5' RACE reads in MiXCR, keeping a single row per CDR3 protein. The sample lists roughly 350,000 distinct CDR3 sequences, about 4% occurring once. The sample here was PBMCs, taken 5 days after the yellow fever booster vaccination. These TCRs come from a man aged 18 to 29 who received the YFV17D yellow fever vaccine.

In its sample, this clonotype was seen a few times. In nucleotides, the CDR3 is TGTGCCAGCAGCACGAAGGCAGCGGGGGTCGCAGATACGCAGTATTTT. This encodes CASSTKAAGVADTQYF. The rearrangement joins TRBV7-8 to TRBJ2-3; 8 bases are a match to TRBD2. From germline, CDR1 is SGHVS and CDR2 FQNEAQ. V was clipped by 5 bases and J by 4 bases; unmatched bases: 11. The CDR3 totals 16 residues.

This clonotype was seen ten or more times. The rearrangement uses TRBV7-2 and TRBJ2-3, with no clear D. V shed 1 base and J shed 6 bases, with 17 bases lying between them. The CDR3 is 16 residues long. Germline CDR1 and CDR2: SGHTA and FQGNSA. The CDR3, as DNA: TGTGCCAGCAGCTTAGTTACCCAAGGATATGGGGATACGCAGTATTTT. Translating it yields CASSLVTQGYGDTQYF.

This clonotype came up many times. The rearrangement links TRBV12-3 or TRBV12-4 to TRBJ2-1, with D uncertain. V was shortened by 5 bases and J by 7 bases, with 12 bases between the two germline ends. This CDR3 region has 13 residues. CDR3 amino acids: CASSLRLGNEQFF. Here the CDR3 DNA reads TGTGCCAGCAGTCTACGACTGGGGAATGAGCAGTTCTTC.